These T cell receptor beta chains were read from a single sample in a study of blood T cell repertoires in COVID-19. The data were produced by immunoSEQ multiplex PCR, yet TCRdb's version contains in-frame clones alone and is incomplete. Of roughly 100,000 clones listed, less than 85% were seen once; the top ten hold about 1.8%. The specimen was peripheral blood. These receptors were collected from a woman aged 70 to 79 with active or convalescent COVID-19. Both conserved end residues are part of each CDR3.

v_call cdr3_aa
TRBV4-3 CASSLFLVETDTQYF
TRBV20-1 CSARDSVGYTF
TRBV19 CASSLGGRGGEQFF
TRBV9 CASSVAPVGAGAYEQYF
TRBV28 CASTTGVLNYGYTF
TRBV19 CASSIDRGGSVGGYTF
TRBV4-1 CASSQGGQPNQPQHF
TRBV18 CASSPPTGVRGNQPQHF
TRBV7-2 CASSLVGQGQYGYTF
TRBV10-3 CAISESTGQGSPLHF